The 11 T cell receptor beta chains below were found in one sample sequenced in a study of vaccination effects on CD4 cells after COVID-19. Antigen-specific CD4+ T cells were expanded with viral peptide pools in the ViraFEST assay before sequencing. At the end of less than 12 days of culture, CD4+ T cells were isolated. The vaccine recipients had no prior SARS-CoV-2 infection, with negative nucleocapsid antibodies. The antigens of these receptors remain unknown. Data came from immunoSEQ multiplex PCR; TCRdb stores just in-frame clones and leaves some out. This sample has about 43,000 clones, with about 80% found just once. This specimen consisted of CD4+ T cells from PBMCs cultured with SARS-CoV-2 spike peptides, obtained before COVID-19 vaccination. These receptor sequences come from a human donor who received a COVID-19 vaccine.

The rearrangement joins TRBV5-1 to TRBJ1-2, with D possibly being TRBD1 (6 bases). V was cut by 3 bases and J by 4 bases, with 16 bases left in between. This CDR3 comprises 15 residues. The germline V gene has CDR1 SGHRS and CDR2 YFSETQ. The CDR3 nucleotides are TGCGCCAGCAGCTCCGGGGGGCCCGTGAGCTATGGCTACACCTTC. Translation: CASSSGGPVSYGYTF. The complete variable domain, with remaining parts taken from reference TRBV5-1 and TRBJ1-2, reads KAGVTQTPRYLIKTRGQQVTLSCSPISGHRSVSWYQQTPGQGLQFLFEYFSETQRNKGNFPGRFSGRQFSNSRSEMNVSTLELGDSALYLCASSSGGPVSYGYTFGSGTRLTVV.

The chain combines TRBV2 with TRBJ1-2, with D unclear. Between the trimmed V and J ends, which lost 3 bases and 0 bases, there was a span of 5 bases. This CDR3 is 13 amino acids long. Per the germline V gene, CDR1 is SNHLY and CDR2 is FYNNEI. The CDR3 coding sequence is TGTGCCAGCAGTGAGCAGACTAACTATGGCTACACCTTC. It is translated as CASSEQTNYGYTF.

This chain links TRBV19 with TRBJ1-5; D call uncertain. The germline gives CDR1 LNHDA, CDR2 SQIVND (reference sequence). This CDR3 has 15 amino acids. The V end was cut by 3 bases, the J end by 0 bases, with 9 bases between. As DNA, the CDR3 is TGTGCCAGTAGTATCCCGCGGCCTAGCAATCAGCCCCAGCATTTT. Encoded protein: CASSIPRPSNQPQHF.

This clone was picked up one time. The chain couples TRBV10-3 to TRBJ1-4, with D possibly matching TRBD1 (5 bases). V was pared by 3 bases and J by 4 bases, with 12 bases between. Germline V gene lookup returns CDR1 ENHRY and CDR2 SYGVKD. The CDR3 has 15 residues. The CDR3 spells CAISERSQGNEKLFF. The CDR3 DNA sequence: TGTGCCATCAGTGAACGGAGTCAGGGTAATGAAAAACTGTTTTTT.

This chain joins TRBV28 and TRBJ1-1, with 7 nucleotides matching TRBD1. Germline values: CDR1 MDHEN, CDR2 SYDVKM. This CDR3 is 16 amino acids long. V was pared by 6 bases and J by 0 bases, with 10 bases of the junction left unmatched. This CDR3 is CASSTGANGMNTEAFF. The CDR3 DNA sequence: TGTGCCAGCAGCACAGGGGCGAATGGGATGAACACTGAAGCTTTCTTT. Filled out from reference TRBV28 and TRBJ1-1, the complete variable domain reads DVKVTQSSRYLVKRTGEKVFLECVQDMDHENMFWYRQDPGLGLRLIYFSYDVKMKEKGDIPEGYSVSREKKERFSLILESASTNQTSMYLCASSTGANGMNTEAFFGQGTRLTVV.

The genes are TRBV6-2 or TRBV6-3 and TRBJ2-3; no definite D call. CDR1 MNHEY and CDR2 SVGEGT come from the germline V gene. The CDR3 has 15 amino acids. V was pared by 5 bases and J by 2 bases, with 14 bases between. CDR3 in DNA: TGTGCCAGCAGTCGGAAGAGGCCCACCACAGATACGCAGTATTTT. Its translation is CASSRKRPTTDTQYF.

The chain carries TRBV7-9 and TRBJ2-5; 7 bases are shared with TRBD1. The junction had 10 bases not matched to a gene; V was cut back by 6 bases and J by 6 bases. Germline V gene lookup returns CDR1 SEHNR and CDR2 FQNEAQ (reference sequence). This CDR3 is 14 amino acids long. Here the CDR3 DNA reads TGTGCCAGCAGGAGGACAGGCGAATTGAAGACCCAGTACTTC. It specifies CASRRTGELKTQYF.

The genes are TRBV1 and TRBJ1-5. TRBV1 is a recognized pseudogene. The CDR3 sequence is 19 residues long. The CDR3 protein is CTSSQDSPALWGGNQPQHF. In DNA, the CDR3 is TGCACCAGCAGCCAAGATTCTCCAGCTTTGTGGGGGGGCAATCAGCCCCAGCATTTT.

CDR3 loop: CASSLPGVEWTGELFF. The CDR3 DNA reads TGTGCCAGCAGCTTACCGGGGGTCGAATGGACCGGGGAGCTGTTTTTT. The V call is TRBV7-9, the J call TRBJ2-2; D might be TRBD2 (6 bases). The CDR3 is made up of 16 amino acids. The germline V and J ends were trimmed by 2 bases and 5 bases, with 15 bases remaining between them. CDR1 SEHNR and CDR2 FQNEAQ come from the germline V gene (reference sequence).

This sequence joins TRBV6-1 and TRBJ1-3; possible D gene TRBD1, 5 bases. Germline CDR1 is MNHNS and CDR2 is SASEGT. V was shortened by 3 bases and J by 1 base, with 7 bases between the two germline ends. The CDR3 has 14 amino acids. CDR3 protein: CASSDGGSGNTIYF. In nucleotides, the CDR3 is TGTGCCAGCAGTGATGGGGGTTCTGGAAACACCATATATTTT.

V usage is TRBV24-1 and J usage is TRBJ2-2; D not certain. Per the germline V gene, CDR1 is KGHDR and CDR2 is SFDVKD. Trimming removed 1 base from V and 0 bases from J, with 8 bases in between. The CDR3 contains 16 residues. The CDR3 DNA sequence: TGTGCCACCAGTGATTTAGGCCCGGCGAACACCGGGGAGCTGTTTTTT. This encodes CATSDLGPANTGELFF.